The 30 T cell receptor beta chains listed next were all sequenced from one sample in a study of blood T cell repertoires in COVID-19. TCRdb keeps only in-frame clones here, not all; method: immunoSEQ multiplex PCR. Of roughly 250,000 clones in the sample, 80% to 85% are singletons; the top ten hold about 3.2%. Specimen: peripheral blood. These receptors were collected from a woman in her fifties or sixties with active or convalescent COVID-19.

The V gene is TRBV7-2, the J gene TRBJ2-1; TRBD2 matches 7 bases. Germline V gene data show CDR1 as SGHTA and CDR2 as FQGNSA. With 6 bases clipped from V and 10 bases from J, the junction kept 12 bases outside the gene matches. This CDR3 is 14 amino acids long. The CDR3 region is CASRGRLALREQFF. The CDR3 nucleotides are TGTGCCAGCAGGGGCCGACTAGCTCTGAGGGAGCAGTTCTTC.

This chain uses TRBV7-3 with TRBJ2-3, with 8 nucleotides matching TRBD2. V lost 1 base to trimming and J lost 1 base; unmatched junction nucleotides: 4. Germline loops: CDR1 SGHTA, CDR2 FQGTGA. The CDR3 is made up of 16 amino acids. DNA of the CDR3: TGTGCCAGCAGCTTAATCCGGGGGGGCGGCACAGATACGCAGTATTTT. Encoded protein: CASSLIRGGGTDTQYF. Supplemented by reference TRBV7-3 and TRBJ2-3, the full variable domain reads GAGVSQTPSNKVTEKGKYVELRCDPISGHTALYWYRQSLGQGPEFLIYFQGTGAADDSGLPNDRFFAVRPEGSVSTLKIQRTERGDSAVYLCASSLIRGGGTDTQYFGPGTRLTVL.

The V call is TRBV7-9, the J call TRBJ1-1; D is possibly TRBD1 (5 bases). The CDR3 consists of 14 residues. V gave up 4 bases and J gave up 5 bases, with 14 bases separating them. Per germline, CDR1 SEHNR and CDR2 FQNEAQ (reference sequence). The CDR3 DNA follows: TGTGCCAGCAGCTCGGGCAGGGCGTGGACTGAAGCTTTCTTT. This codes for CASSSGRAWTEAFF.

The chain couples TRBV5-1 to TRBJ2-3, with TRBD2 identical over 10 bases. Germline V gene lookup returns CDR1 SGHRS and CDR2 YFSETQ. J gave up 0 bases and V 0 bases, and 4 bases lay outside the gene matches. The CDR3 covers 17 residues. The CDR3 DNA sequence: TGCGCCAGCAGCTTGGTGCTAGCGGGGGACAGCACAGATACGCAGTATTTT. This translates into CASSLVLAGDSTDTQYF.

This clone was detected only a few times. J is TRBJ1-6 and V is TRBV4-3; D remains ambiguous. Between the trimmed V and J ends, which lost 0 bases and 5 bases, there was a span of 11 bases. CDR3 length equals 16 residues. From germline, CDR1 is LGHNA and CDR2 YSLEER. The CDR3 nucleotides read TGCGCCAGCAGCCAAGAGGGCTCCGGGAATAATTCACCCCTCCACTTT. Translated, it gives CASSQEGSGNNSPLHF.

The rearrangement uses TRBV15 and TRBJ2-5; 10 bases fit TRBD1. The ends lost 6 bases at V and 4 bases at J; junction bases unmatched: 5. This CDR3 has 14 amino acids. Germline lookup yields CDR1 LNHNV and CDR2 YYDKDF (reference sequence). The CDR3 bases are TGTGCCACCAGTCGACAGGGGGCCGGAGAGACCCAGTACTTC. It yields the protein CATSRQGAGETQYF.

This chain uses TRBV14 with TRBJ1-1, with D uncertain. The germline V gene has CDR1 SGHDN and CDR2 FVKESK. Deletions cut 5 bases from V and 1 base from J, with 8 bases between. The CDR3 runs to 13 residues. CDR3 in amino acids: CASSTNRNTEAFF. CDR3 nucleotide sequence: TGTGCCAGCAGCACTAATCGGAACACTGAAGCTTTCTTT. Supplemented by reference TRBV14 and TRBJ1-1, the full variable domain reads EAGVTQFPSHSVIEKGQTVTLRCDPISGHDNLYWYRRVMGKEIKFLLHFVKESKQDESGMPNNRFLAERTGGTYSTLKVQPAELEDSGVYFCASSTNRNTEAFFGQGTRLTVV.

CDR3 region: CASLPSPGQGSGELFF. The DNA of the CDR3 is TGTGCCAGCCTCCCATCCCCGGGACAGGGATCCGGGGAGCTGTTTTTT. V usage is TRBV2 and J usage is TRBJ2-2, with 9 bases identical to TRBD1. The germline V gene encodes CDR1 SNHLY and CDR2 FYNNEI. This CDR3 spans 16 amino acids. V lost 8 bases, J lost 6 bases, and 13 bases stayed unmatched. The full variable domain, with the rest looked up from reference TRBV2 and TRBJ2-2, is EPEVTQTPSHQVTQMGQEVILRCVPISNHLYFYWYRQILGQKVEFLVSFYNNEISEKSEIFDDQFSVERPDGSNFTLKIRSTKLEDSAMYFCASLPSPGQGSGELFFGEGSRLTVL.

The chain is built from TRBV11-2 and TRBJ2-7; 8 nucleotides match TRBD2. The CDR3 sequence is 14 residues long. Losses at the gene ends were 3 bases for V and 3 bases for J; bases not matched to a gene: 4. CDR1 is SGHAT and CDR2 is FQNNGV in the germline V gene. The CDR3 reads CASSFGGGLYEQYF. The CDR3 DNA reads as TGTGCCAGCAGCTTCGGGGGGGGACTCTACGAGCAGTACTTC.

Turning to this clone: At the DNA level, this CDR3 is encoded by other sequences in the same sample as well. This chain links TRBV5-4 with TRBJ1-2; possibly TRBD1 for D (5 bases). Germline V gives CDR1 SGHNT, CDR2 YYREEE (reference sequence). This CDR3 has 14 amino acids. V was trimmed by 2 bases and J by 6 bases, leaving 14 bases between them. The CDR3 sequence is CASSFSAGLDGYTF. The CDR3 DNA is TGTGCCAGCAGCTTCAGTGCGGGGCTTGATGGCTACACCTTC.

The chain has TRBV5-6 and TRBJ2-2, with a weak D call TRBD2 (5 bases). Per germline, CDR1 SGHDT and CDR2 YYEEEE. V gave up 4 bases and J gave up 4 bases, with 17 bases separating them. This CDR3 region has 16 residues. The CDR3 here is CASSPSLRGFTGELFF. For the CDR3, the DNA is TGTGCCAGCAGCCCCTCCCTGAGAGGGTTCACCGGGGAGCTGTTTTTT.

CDR3 sequence: CASSLGQNQPQHF. Written as DNA, the CDR3 is TGTGCCAGCAGCTTAGGACAGAATCAGCCCCAGCATTTT. The J gene is TRBJ1-5, the V gene TRBV7-2; TRBD1 might be the D (5 bases). This CDR3 has 13 residues. CDR1 is SGHTA, CDR2 FQGNSA, per germline. The V gene lost 1 base and the J gene lost 4 bases, with 5 bases spanning the gap. Based on the CDR3 plus reference TRBV7-2 and TRBJ1-5, the full variable domain is GAGVSQSPSNKVTEKGKDVELRCDPISGHTALYWYRQSLGQGLEFLIYFQGNSAPDKSGLPSDRFSAERTGGSVSTLTIQRTQQEDSAVYLCASSLGQNQPQHFGDGTRLSIL.

The chain combines TRBV28 with TRBJ2-7; D possibly corresponds to TRBD2 (5 bases). Germline-derived CDR1 and CDR2 are MDHEN and SYDVKM. V lost 1 base, J lost 6 bases, and 13 bases lay in between. This CDR3 comprises 14 residues. The CDR3: CASSLSGDLIEQYF. The CDR3 nucleotides are TGTGCCAGCAGTTTATCCGGGGATCTGATCGAGCAGTACTTC.

The V gene is TRBV18, the J gene TRBJ2-3; 11 nucleotides line up with TRBD1. V was pared by 4 bases and J by 3 bases, with 6 bases of the junction left unmatched. Germline-derived CDR1 and CDR2 are KGHSH and LQKENI. This CDR3 is 16 amino acids long. In nucleotides, the CDR3 is TGTGCCAGCTCACTAACCGGGACAGGGGGGACAGATACGCAGTATTTT. It is translated as CASSLTGTGGTDTQYF.

This clone was observed once. V and J are TRBV6-5 and TRBJ2-7, with D uncertain. Germline values: CDR1 MNHEY, CDR2 SVGAGI. This CDR3 contains 15 residues. The V and J ends lost 2 bases and 2 bases respectively, with 13 bases between them. CDR3 protein: CASSYPPLGAYEQYF. The CDR3 bases are TGTGCCAGCAGTTACCCCCCCCTAGGAGCCTACGAGCAGTACTTC.

This clone has only a few counts. The chain has TRBV6-2 or TRBV6-3 and TRBJ2-2, with a tentative D call TRBD1 (5 bases). The CDR3 consists of 16 residues. Germline assignment: CDR1 MNHEY and CDR2 SVGEGT. Trimming left V 2 bases short and J 0 bases short, with 10 bases between. This CDR3 reads CASSYGQGANTGELFF. CDR3 nucleotide sequence: TGTGCCAGCAGTTACGGGCAGGGTGCGAACACCGGGGAGCTGTTTTTT.

The chain couples TRBV7-2 to TRBJ2-5; 15 nucleotides agree with TRBD2. V was clipped by 5 bases and J by 3 bases; unmatched bases: 4. The CDR3 runs 16 residues. Per the germline V gene, CDR1 is SGHTA and CDR2 is FQGNSA. CDR3 sequence reads: CASSPWTSGGEETQYF. DNA for the CDR3: TGTGCCAGCAGCCCTTGGACTAGCGGGGGGGAAGAGACCCAGTACTTC.

The chain couples TRBV14 to TRBJ2-7, with 7 bases aligning to TRBD2. CDR1 and CDR2 (germline): SGHDN, FVKESK. The length of the CDR3 is 14 residues. V lost 3 bases, J lost 6 bases, and 8 bases stayed unmatched. The CDR3 region has the DNA TGTGCCAGCAGCCAGAGACTAGCCTCCAGCGAGCAGTACTTC. Translated: CASSQRLASSEQYF.

The V and J genes are TRBV7-6 and TRBJ2-3; 10 nucleotides align to TRBD2. The CDR3 is made up of 18 amino acids. The V segment lost 2 bases and the J segment 3 bases; nucleotides outside the gene matches: 11. Looked up from germline, CDR1 is SGHVS and CDR2 is FNYEAQ. In nucleotides, the CDR3 is TGTGCCAGCAGCTTACTGTTAAGCGGGGGGGTTATTACAGATACGCAGTATTTT. Encoded protein: CASSLLLSGGVITDTQYF. Together with reference TRBV7-6 and TRBJ2-3, the CDR3 gives the full variable domain: GAGVSQSPRYKVTKRGQDVALRCDPISGHVSLYWYRQALGQGPEFLTYFNYEAQQDKSGLPNDRFSAERPEGSISTLTIQRTEQRDSAMYRCASSLLLSGGVITDTQYFGPGTRLTVL.

This chain joins TRBV9 and TRBJ2-7; maybe TRBD1 (6 bases). The germline CDR1 and CDR2 sequences are SGDLS and YYNGEE. V lost 4 bases, J lost 1 base, and 12 bases lay in between. This CDR3 comprises 14 residues. CDR3 nucleotide sequence: TGTGCCAGCAGCCTCCAGGGACAATCCTACGAGCAGTACTTC. It specifies CASSLQGQSYEQYF.

The chain links TRBV11-1 to TRBJ2-7, with 7 positions matching TRBD1. Germline V gene lookup returns CDR1 SGHAT and CDR2 FQDESV (reference sequence). J was trimmed by 3 bases and V by 6 bases; bases with no gene match: 5. CDR3 length: 13 amino acids. The CDR3 DNA reads TGTGCCAGCAGGAGGGACAGCCACTACGAGCAGTACTTC. Its translation: CASRRDSHYEQYF.

This chain uses TRBV6-5 with TRBJ1-5, with D hard to call. This CDR3 contains 15 residues. V dropped 7 bases and J dropped 0 bases, with 13 bases sitting between them. The germline gives CDR1 MNHEY, CDR2 SVGAGI. CDR3: CASTVAGNSNQPQHF. CDR3 in DNA: TGTGCCAGCACCGTGGCGGGGAATAGCAATCAGCCCCAGCATTTT.

This clone was counted between two and nine times. The chain links TRBV4-3 to TRBJ2-1; 8 bases are shared with TRBD2. The germline gives CDR1 LGHNA, CDR2 YSLEER. V gave up 3 bases and J gave up 6 bases; unmatched junction bases: 7. CDR3 length: 15 amino acids. The CDR3 DNA reads TGCGCCAGCAGCCATGCCGGGACTAGAGGCAATGAGCAGTTCTTC. Protein: CASSHAGTRGNEQFF.

The J gene is TRBJ2-7, the V gene TRBV2; 10 nucleotides match TRBD1. The J segment lost 5 bases and the V segment lost 7 bases, leaving 11 bases of the junction unmatched. The germline V gene encodes CDR1 SNHLY and CDR2 FYNNEI. The CDR3 totals 15 residues. CDR3 protein: CASKSLGTGAHEQYF. DNA for the CDR3: TGTGCCAGCAAAAGCCTAGGGACAGGGGCCCACGAGCAGTACTTC.

This chain joins TRBV25-1 and TRBJ1-4; TRBD1 aligns across 9 bases. V trimming: 6 bases; J trimming: 4 bases; junction bases outside the gene matches: 6. CDR3 length: 15 residues. Per the germline V gene, CDR1 is MGHDK and CDR2 is SYGVNS. The CDR3 nucleotides read TGTGCCAGCAGCCGGGACAGGGATTTTAATGAAAAACTGTTTTTT. This sequence encodes CASSRDRDFNEKLFF.

The V call is TRBV7-9, the J call TRBJ2-7, with D uncertain. Germline lookup yields CDR1 SEHNR and CDR2 FQNEAQ (reference sequence). V was clipped by 5 bases and J by 7 bases, with 21 bases between them. CDR3 length equals 15 residues. The CDR3 DNA is TGTGCCAGCAGCGCGCTCGGATCTCCCAACGGGGAGCAGTACTTC. It is translated as CASSALGSPNGEQYF. Variable domain in full (rest from reference TRBV7-9 and TRBJ2-7): DTGVSQNPRHKITKRGQNVTFRCDPISEHNRLYWYRQTLGQGPEFLTYFQNEAQLEKSRLLSDRFSAERPKGSFSTLEIQRTEQGDSAMYLCASSALGSPNGEQYFGPGTRLTVT.

The V and J genes are TRBV2 and TRBJ1-4; D unresolved. The germline gives CDR1 SNHLY, CDR2 FYNNEI. This CDR3 region has 14 residues. V lost 5 bases and J 8 bases, leaving 15 bases between the germline ends. CDR3 sequence (DNA): TGTGCCAGCAGTTTCCCCGGGAAGCGGGAAAAACTGTTTTTT. Its protein is CASSFPGKREKLFF.

This chain connects TRBV19 to TRBJ1-2, with TRBD1 matching over 11 bases. The CDR3 loop spans 16 amino acids. The germline gives CDR1 LNHDA, CDR2 SQIVND (reference sequence). V lost 5 bases, J lost 4 bases, and 9 bases stayed unmatched. The CDR3 region has the DNA TGTGCCAGTAGTTTACCGGGACAGGGGGATATCTATGGCTACACCTTC. This encodes CASSLPGQGDIYGYTF.

The chain links TRBV6-2 or TRBV6-3 to TRBJ1-2, with 7 bases that match TRBD1. V dropped 2 bases and J dropped 8; count of bases not matched to a gene: 8. Germline V gene lookup returns CDR1 MNHEY and CDR2 SVGEGT. The CDR3 is made up of 14 amino acids. CDR3 sequence: CASSYPRQGGGYTF. For the CDR3, the DNA is TGTGCCAGCAGTTACCCAAGACAGGGAGGCGGCTACACCTTC.

The chain uses TRBV5-1 and TRBJ2-2, with 12 bases matching TRBD2. The CDR3 consists of 19 residues. CDR1 and CDR2 from the germline V gene are SGHRS and YFSETQ. The V segment lost 0 bases and the J segment 1 base; nucleotides outside the gene matches: 7. This CDR3 is CASSLVLAGGPRNTGELFF. In DNA form, the CDR3 reads TGCGCCAGCAGCTTGGTCCTAGCGGGGGGGCCGAGGAACACCGGGGAGCTGTTTTTT.